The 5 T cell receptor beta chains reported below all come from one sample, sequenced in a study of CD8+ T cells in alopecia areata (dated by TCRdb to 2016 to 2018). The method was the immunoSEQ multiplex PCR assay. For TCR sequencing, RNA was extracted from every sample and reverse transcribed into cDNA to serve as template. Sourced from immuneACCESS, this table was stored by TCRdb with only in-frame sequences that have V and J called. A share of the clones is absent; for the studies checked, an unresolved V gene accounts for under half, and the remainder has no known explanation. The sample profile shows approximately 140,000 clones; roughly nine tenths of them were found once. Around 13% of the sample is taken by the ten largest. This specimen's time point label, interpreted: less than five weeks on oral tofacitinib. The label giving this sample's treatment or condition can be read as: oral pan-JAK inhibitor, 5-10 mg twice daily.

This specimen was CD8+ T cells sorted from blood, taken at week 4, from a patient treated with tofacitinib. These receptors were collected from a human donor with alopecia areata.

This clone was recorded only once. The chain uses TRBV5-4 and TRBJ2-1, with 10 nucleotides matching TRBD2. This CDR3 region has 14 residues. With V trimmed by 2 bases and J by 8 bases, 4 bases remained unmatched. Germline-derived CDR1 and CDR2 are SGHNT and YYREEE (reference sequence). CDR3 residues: CASSFPSGSYEQFF. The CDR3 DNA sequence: TGTGCCAGCAGCTTCCCTAGCGGGAGTTATGAGCAGTTCTTC.

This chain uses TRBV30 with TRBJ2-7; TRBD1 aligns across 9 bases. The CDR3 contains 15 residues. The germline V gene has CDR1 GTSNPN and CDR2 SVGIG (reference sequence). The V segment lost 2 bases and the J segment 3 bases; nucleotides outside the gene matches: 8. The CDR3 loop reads CAWSSTGGMVYEQYF. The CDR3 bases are TGTGCCTGGAGTTCGACAGGGGGAATGGTCTACGAGCAGTACTTC.

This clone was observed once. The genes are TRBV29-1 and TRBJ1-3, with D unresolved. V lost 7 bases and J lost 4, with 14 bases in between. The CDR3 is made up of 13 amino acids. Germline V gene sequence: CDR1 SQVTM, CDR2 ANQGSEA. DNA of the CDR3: TGCAGCGCCGGTGTGGGAGTCGGAAACACCATATATTTT. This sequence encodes CSAGVGVGNTIYF.

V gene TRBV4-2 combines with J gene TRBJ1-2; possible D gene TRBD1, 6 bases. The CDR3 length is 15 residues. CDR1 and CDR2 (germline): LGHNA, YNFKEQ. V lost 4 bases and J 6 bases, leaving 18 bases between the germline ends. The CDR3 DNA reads TGTGCCAGCAGCCCCCCCCCGGACAGTGCCGATGGCTACACCTTC. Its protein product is CASSPPPDSADGYTF.

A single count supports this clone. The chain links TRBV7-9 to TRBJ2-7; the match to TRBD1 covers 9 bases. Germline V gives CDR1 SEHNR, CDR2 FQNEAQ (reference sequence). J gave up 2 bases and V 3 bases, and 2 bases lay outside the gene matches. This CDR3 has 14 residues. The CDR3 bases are TGTGCCAGCAGCTTTTGGACAGGGGCCTACGAGCAGTACTTC. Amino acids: CASSFWTGAYEQYF.